The 5 T cell receptor beta chains below were found in one sample sequenced in a study of cytomegalovirus exposure and HLA in healthy donors (dated 2017 in TCRdb). Libraries were made using the immunoSEQ multiplex PCR assay. A mixture of 60 forward primers for TCR Vbeta segments and 13 reverse primers for TCR Jbeta segments was used in the multiplex PCR. TCRdb took over this immuneACCESS table, retaining in-frame rearrangements with V and J assigned. Such tables are incomplete; in checked studies, under half of the missing clones stem from an unresolved V gene, and the remainder is unexplained. The sample table lists about 150,000 clones, about two thirds of them with a count of one. Roughly 2% of the sample is held by the ten biggest clonotypes. The sequenced sample was PBMCs. These receptors originate from an older woman in good health and CMV-seropositive.

The rearrangement joins TRBV6-5 to TRBJ2-1; 9 bases agree with TRBD2. Germline CDR1 is MNHEY and CDR2 is SVGAGI. The CDR3 has 15 amino acids. V lost 5 bases to trimming and J lost 0 bases; unmatched junction nucleotides: 2. This CDR3 is CASSGSGSSYNEQFF. DNA of the CDR3: TGTGCCAGCAGTGGTAGCGGGAGCTCCTACAATGAGCAGTTCTTC.

The chain couples TRBV6-5 to TRBJ1-5; 7 bases match TRBD1. Germline CDR1 MNHEY, CDR2 SVGAGI. The ends lost 6 bases at V and 4 bases at J; junction bases unmatched: 3. CDR3 length: 13 amino acids. Here the CDR3 reads CASSPTGNQPQHF. In DNA form, the CDR3 reads TGTGCCAGCAGCCCGACAGGGAATCAGCCCCAGCATTTT.

The V gene is TRBV5-1, the J gene TRBJ2-5; TRBD1 agrees at 9 bases. The J call may be wrong; the DNA end is better matched by TRBJ2-7. Germline lookup yields CDR1 SGHRS and CDR2 YFSETQ. The CDR3 extends over 15 amino acids. CDR3 bases: TGCGCCAGCAGCCCTCGAACAGGGGGCCCCTACGAGCAGTACTTC. Translated, it gives CASSPRTGGPYEQYF.

This chain links TRBV18 with TRBJ1-4; D is unresolved. With 5 bases removed from V and 8 bases from J, the gap between germline ends came to 15 bases. There are 14 residues in the CDR3. Germline V gene sequence: CDR1 KGHSH, CDR2 LQKENI. The CDR3 DNA reads TGTGCCAGCTCATCAGGCTCCGGGAGGGAAAAACTGTTTTTT. This translates into CASSSGSGREKLFF.

The rearrangement uses TRBV2 and TRBJ2-7; D is perhaps TRBD1 (5 bases). Trimming cost V 3 bases and J 2 bases, with 14 bases left between them. This CDR3 contains 15 residues. The V gene's germline CDR1 is SNHLY and CDR2 FYNNEI. This CDR3 is CASSENTAGPYEQYF. In DNA form, the CDR3 reads TGTGCCAGCAGTGAGAATACGGCAGGGCCCTACGAGCAGTACTTC.